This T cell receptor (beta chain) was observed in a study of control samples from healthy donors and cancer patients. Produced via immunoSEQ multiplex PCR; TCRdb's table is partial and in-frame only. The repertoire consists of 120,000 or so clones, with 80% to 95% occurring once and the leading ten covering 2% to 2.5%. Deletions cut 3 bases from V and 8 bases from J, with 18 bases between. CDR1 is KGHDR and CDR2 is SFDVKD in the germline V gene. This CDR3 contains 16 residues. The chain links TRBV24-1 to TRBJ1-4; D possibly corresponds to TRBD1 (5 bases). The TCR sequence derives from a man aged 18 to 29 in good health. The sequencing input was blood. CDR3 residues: CATSDPALGGREKLFF. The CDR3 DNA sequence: TGTGCCACCAGTGATCCCGCGCTCGGGGGAAGGGAAAAACTGTTTTTT.